The next 20 T cell receptor beta chains were all read from a single sample in a study of Ad26.COV2.S vaccination and SARS-CoV-2 variants. As to treatment: roughly 18 received Ad26.COV2.S at low or high dose, single or two shots; 5 received placebo; per-sample allocation not given. Day 63 after the first vaccine or placebo injection was the time point for sampling. Sequencing was performed with immunoSEQ multiplex PCR; in TCRdb, only in-frame clones are kept and a portion is missing. In the table there are some 300,000 clones, roughly 80% of which are singletons. Source: peripheral blood, taken in a trial of Ad26.COV2.S vaccine versus placebo. All receptors derive from a person aged 18-60 years who received the Ad26.COV2.S COVID-19 vaccine or a placebo.

V and J are TRBV2 and TRBJ2-1; 8 positions match TRBD1. The CDR3 totals 13 residues. Germline CDR1 is SNHLY and CDR2 is FYNNEI. Trimming removed 6 bases from V and 5 bases from J; junction bases left unmatched: 3. CDR3 in DNA: TGTGCCAGCAGCTTGGACAGGGACAATGAGCAGTTCTTC. Residues: CASSLDRDNEQFF.

The chain couples TRBV11-3 to TRBJ1-6, with D uncertain. The V end was cut by 3 bases, the J end by 9 bases, with 9 bases between. Germline CDR1 reads SGHNT; CDR2 reads YENEEA. This CDR3 has 13 amino acids. The CDR3 sequence: CASSFTLGSPLHF. For the CDR3, the DNA is TGTGCCAGCAGCTTTACACTAGGTTCACCCCTCCACTTT.

Points on this clone: The same CDR3 arises from other DNA sequences in this sample as well. V is TRBV3-1 (or the pseudogene TRBV3-2) and J is TRBJ2-3, with unresolved D. Between the trimmed V and J ends, which lost 1 base and 1 base, there was a span of 9 bases. In germline, CDR1 is LGHDT, CDR2 YNNKEL (reference sequence). The CDR3 consists of 15 residues. This CDR3 reads CASSQGPGRTDTQYF. CDR3 DNA: TGTGCCAGCAGCCAAGGCCCGGGCCGCACAGATACGCAGTATTTT.

V is TRBV7-2 and J is TRBJ2-5; perhaps D is TRBD1 or TRBD2 (5 bases each). The CDR3 contains 15 residues. Germline CDR1 reads SGHTA; CDR2 reads FQGNSA. With 2 bases removed from V and 0 bases from J, the gap between germline ends came to 10 bases. CDR3 nucleotide sequence: TGTGCCAGCAGCTTAATCTGGGGGTACCAAGAGACCCAGTACTTC. It yields the protein CASSLIWGYQETQYF.

V and J are TRBV9 and TRBJ2-2; D remains ambiguous. Trimming pared 1 base from V and 2 bases from J, leaving 6 bases between. The CDR3 loop spans 14 amino acids. Per germline, CDR1 SGDLS and CDR2 YYNGEE. The CDR3 nucleotides are TGTGCCAGCAGCGTAACCACTAACACCGGGGAGCTGTTTTTT. It specifies CASSVTTNTGELFF.

This clone was counted many times. The chain is built from TRBV2 and TRBJ1-5; D remains ambiguous. The V end lost 2 bases, the J end lost 0 bases, and 8 bases lay between the germline ends. This CDR3 comprises 15 residues. CDR1 and CDR2 from the germline V gene are SNHLY and FYNNEI. The CDR3 DNA is TGTGCCAGCAGTGAATCGGAGTATAGCAATCAGCCCCAGCATTTT. It specifies CASSESEYSNQPQHF.

The chain combines TRBV10-3 with TRBJ2-2; D call uncertain. This CDR3 has 15 amino acids. Germline values: CDR1 ENHRY, CDR2 SYGVKD. The V end was cut by 3 bases, the J end by 7 bases, with 15 bases between. CDR3 in amino acids: CAISDPASFGGELFF. The CDR3, as DNA: TGTGCCATCAGTGACCCCGCATCCTTTGGCGGGGAGCTGTTTTTT.

The genes are TRBV3-1 (or the pseudogene TRBV3-2) and TRBJ2-1, with TRBD2 matching 8 bases. Germline assignment: CDR1 LGHDT and CDR2 YNNKEL (reference sequence). This CDR3 has 13 residues. V lost 3 bases, J lost 7 bases, and 2 bases stayed unmatched. The CDR3 DNA sequence: TGTGCCAGCAGCCAGCGCGGGGGGAATGAGCAGTTCTTC. It is translated as CASSQRGGNEQFF.

The CDR3: CASSEGTGITNYGYTF. The CDR3 DNA reads TGTGCCAGCAGTGAAGGGACAGGTATCACTAACTATGGCTACACCTTC. The chain employs TRBV6-1 and TRBJ1-2; 7 bases align to TRBD1. Germline CDR1 and CDR2: MNHNS and SASEGT. CDR3 length: 16 residues. With 1 base clipped from V and 0 bases from J, the junction kept 5 bases outside the gene matches.

The CDR3 region is CASSWGGDSNQPQHF. The CDR3 DNA is TGTGCCAGCAGCTGGGGGGGGGATAGCAATCAGCCCCAGCATTTT. V is TRBV28 and J is TRBJ1-5, with D possibly matching TRBD1 (5 bases). The CDR3 runs to 15 residues. V was pared by 6 bases and J by 0 bases, with 12 bases between. Germline V gene data show CDR1 as MDHEN and CDR2 as SYDVKM.

The chain uses TRBV19 and TRBJ1-2; no clear D. Per germline, CDR1 LNHDA and CDR2 SQIVND (reference sequence). The CDR3 has 16 residues. Trimming shortened V by 1 base and J by 2 bases, and 14 bases separated the two germline ends. The CDR3 loop reads CASSIVLGRVNYGYTF. The CDR3 DNA sequence: TGTGCCAGTAGTATAGTTCTCGGACGGGTCAACTATGGCTACACCTTC. Full variable domain (outside the CDR3, taken from reference TRBV19 and TRBJ1-2): DGGITQSPKYLFRKEGQNVTLSCEQNLNHDAMYWYRQDPGQGLRLIYYSQIVNDFQKGDIAEGYSVSREKKESFPLTVTSAQKNPTAFYLCASSIVLGRVNYGYTFGSGTRLTVV.

The chain joins TRBV28 to TRBJ1-5, with D unclear. Germline assignment: CDR1 MDHEN and CDR2 SYDVKM. V was clipped by 6 bases and J by 5 bases, with 20 bases between them. The CDR3 sequence is 16 residues long. The CDR3 coding sequence is TGTGCCAGCAGCGCGGCGGGCAGGTCGGCGGATCAGCCCCAGCATTTT. It codes for CASSAAGRSADQPQHF.

V usage is TRBV21-1 and J usage is TRBJ1-3; the table's D call, TRBD1, was not checked against the DNA. TRBV21-1 is assigned pseudogene status. The CDR3 extends over 18 amino acids. CDR3 nucleotide sequence: TGTGCCAGCAGCACGTTTCGGACAGGGGAACCCTCTGGAAACACCATATATTTT. Its protein product is CASSTFRTGEPSGNTIYF.

V is TRBV4-1 and J is TRBJ2-7; the D is unclear. The CDR3 covers 13 residues. From germline, CDR1 is MGHRA and CDR2 YSYEKL. Trimming removed 1 base at V and 4 bases at J, with 8 bases between. The CDR3 sequence: CASSQVAAYEQYF. The DNA for the CDR3 is TGCGCCAGCAGCCAAGTGGCAGCTTACGAGCAGTACTTC.

The gene calls are TRBV10-3 and TRBJ1-3; D gene unclear. There are 15 residues in the CDR3. Deletions cut 6 bases from V and 4 bases from J, with 16 bases between. CDR1 and CDR2 (germline): ENHRY, SYGVKD. The CDR3 spells CAISLDRAQGNTIYF. Written as DNA, the CDR3 is TGTGCCATCAGCTTAGACCGGGCTCAGGGAAACACCATATATTTT.

This sequence joins TRBV18 and TRBJ2-7; no clear D. The CDR3 runs to 12 residues. Per the germline V gene, CDR1 is KGHSH and CDR2 is LQKENI. V shed 1 base and J shed 5 bases, with 6 bases lying between them. The CDR3 DNA reads as TGTGCCAGCTCACCACAGCTCGACGAGCAGTACTTC. Protein product: CASSPQLDEQYF.

This clone was observed once. This chain connects TRBV11-3 to TRBJ1-4; D is uncertain. Germline-derived CDR1 and CDR2 are SGHNT and YENEEA. The CDR3 totals 16 residues. Trimming removed 0 bases at V and 5 bases at J, with 13 bases between. CDR3 bases: TGTGCCAGCAGCTTAGACGGAGGGAGCCCAAATGAAAAACTGTTTTTT. Protein sequence: CASSLDGGSPNEKLFF.

The chain recombines TRBV27 with TRBJ2-7; no clear D gene. This CDR3 comprises 11 residues. V was cut by 6 bases and J by 12 bases, with 15 bases left in between. Germline CDR1 reads MNHEY; CDR2 reads SMNVEV (reference sequence). As DNA, the CDR3 is TGTGCCAGCAGAGAGAGGACGGAATTGTACTTC. Protein: CASRERTELYF.

V usage is TRBV12-3 or TRBV12-4 and J usage is TRBJ2-7; perhaps TRBD1 as D (6 bases). The CDR3 is 12 amino acids. The ends were cut back, 3 bases at V and 4 bases at J, with 7 bases in the middle. Here the CDR3 reads CASSFRGYEQYF. CDR3 DNA: TGTGCCAGCAGTTTCAGGGGTTACGAGCAGTACTTC.

This chain joins TRBV18 and TRBJ2-7; no reliable D call. V was cut by 2 bases and J by 0 bases, with 17 bases left in between. CDR3 length equals 17 residues. Germline-derived CDR1 and CDR2 are KGHSH and LQKENI. CDR3 nucleotide sequence: TGTGCCAGCTCACCAACCCCCCCCATGAATCCCTCCTACGAGCAGTACTTC. This codes for CASSPTPPMNPSYEQYF.